The sequence of this T cell receptor (beta chain) was determined in a study of T cell changes during pregnancy in multiple sclerosis (dated by TCRdb to between 2018 and 2020). General notes on the study: The study examined how the T cell repertoire changed over the course of pregnancy in women with multiple sclerosis.

The library was generated by the immunoSEQ multiplex PCR assay. The table comes from immuneACCESS by way of TCRdb, which keeps in-frame sequences with V and J called. Part of the clones is missing from these tables; in studies checked, under half for an unresolved V gene and the rest for unknown reasons. For this sample there are approximately 30,000 clones; around 93% appear just once. The ten largest clones add up to 0.43% of the sample. As concerns this clone: Its antigen has not been determined. Base qualities are missing; no much larger clone stands one base away. In the same sample, other DNA sequences code for this CDR3.

Measured from the cysteine to the phenylalanine, the CDR3 is 14 residues long. The entry retains the CDR3 DNA only, 42 bases that are in frame from base 1. V is clipped by 0 bases and J by 5 bases, and the sequence between their germline boundaries is 11 bases long. CDR1 and CDR2 (SGDLS, YYNGEE) derive from the germline V gene. The chain employs TRBV9 and TRBJ1-1; TRBD1 might be the D gene, on 5 matching bases. The receptor was isolated from a female donor with multiple sclerosis, enrolled in a pregnancy study. Sequencing used CD4+ T cells from peripheral blood mononuclear cells, obtained after pregnancy. The nucleotide sequence is TGTGCCAGCAGCGTAGGGGGCGCGAATACTGAAGCTTTCTTT. The encoded protein is CASSVGGANTEAFF.